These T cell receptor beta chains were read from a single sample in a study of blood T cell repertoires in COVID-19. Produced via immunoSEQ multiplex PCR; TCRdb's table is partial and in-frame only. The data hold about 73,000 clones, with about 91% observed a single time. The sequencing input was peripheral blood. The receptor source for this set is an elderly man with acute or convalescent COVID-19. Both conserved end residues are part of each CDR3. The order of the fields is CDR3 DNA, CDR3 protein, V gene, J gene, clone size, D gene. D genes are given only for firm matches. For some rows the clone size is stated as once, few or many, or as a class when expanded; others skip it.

DNA: TGTGCCAGCAGCCCCCCCAGCGGGACCCAGTACTTC
CDR3: CASSPPSGTQYF
V: TRBV11-2
J: TRBJ2-5
size: NA
D: NA

DNA: TGCGCCAGCAGTCAAGGGACAGGGATTGGCTACACCTTC
CDR3: CASSQGTGIGYTF
V: TRBV23-1
J: TRBJ1-2
size: NA
D: TRBD1

DNA: TGTGCCAGCAGTGACTCCAGCAGGGGCACTGAAGCTTTCTTT
CDR3: CASSDSSRGTEAFF
V: TRBV6-4
J: TRBJ1-1
size: NA
D: NA

DNA: TGTGCCAGCAGCTTAGCGCTTTCGGGTTGGGACTATGGCTACACCTTC
CDR3: CASSLALSGWDYGYTF
V: TRBV7-9
J: TRBJ1-2
size: NA
D: NA

DNA: TGTGCCAGCAGTCGACAGGGCTTGGGGGAGCAGTACTTC
CDR3: CASSRQGLGEQYF
V: TRBV6-5
J: TRBJ2-7
size: NA
D: TRBD1

DNA: TGTGCCAGTAGTTCCTCGGGGGGCACAGATACGCAGTATTTT
CDR3: CASSSSGGTDTQYF
V: TRBV19
J: TRBJ2-3
size: NA
D: NA

DNA: TGTGCCAGCAGCCAAGGACTAGCGTCCTACAATGAGCAGTTCTTC
CDR3: CASSQGLASYNEQFF
V: TRBV3-1/TRBV3-2
J: TRBJ2-1
size: NA
D: TRBD2

DNA: TGTGCCAGTAGCCGGAAGGACAGTTGGTTTGGCTACACCTTC
CDR3: CASSRKDSWFGYTF
V: TRBV19
J: TRBJ1-2
size: few
D: NA

DNA: TGTGCCAGCTCAGAAAAGGGGGGGACCGGGGAGCTGTTTTTT
CDR3: CASSEKGGTGELFF
V: TRBV6-6
J: TRBJ2-2
size: once
D: NA

DNA: TGTGCCAGCTCACCCCCTCTTCCCCCGGGTCCGGAGACCCAGTACTTC
CDR3: CASSPPLPPGPETQYF
V: TRBV18
J: TRBJ2-5
size: NA
D: NA

DNA: TGTGCCAGCAGCCAAGGGGCCAATTCACCCCTCCACTTT
CDR3: CASSQGANSPLHF
V: TRBV3-1/TRBV3-2
J: TRBJ1-6
size: NA
D: NA

DNA: TGTGCCAGCAGCCCCAGGACTAGCGGGAACACCGGGGAGCTGTTTTTT
CDR3: CASSPRTSGNTGELFF
V: TRBV9
J: TRBJ2-2
size: NA
D: TRBD2

DNA: TGTGCCAGCAGCAACGGACTAGCGGTCTACCAAGAGACCCAGTACTTC
CDR3: CASSNGLAVYQETQYF
V: TRBV7-7
J: TRBJ2-5
size: NA
D: TRBD2

DNA: TGTGCCAGTAGTATATTTTCGGGCACTGAAGCTTTCTTT
CDR3: CASSIFSGTEAFF
V: TRBV19
J: TRBJ1-1
size: few
D: NA

DNA: TGTGCCACCAGCAGAGATCAAGCCCGACAGAAAGCTTTCTTT
CDR3: CATSRDQARQKAFF
V: TRBV15
J: TRBJ1-1
size: NA
D: NA

DNA: TGTGCCAGCAGCTTAGGCCCGGGTTCCCAAGAGACCCAGTACTTC
CDR3: CASSLGPGSQETQYF
V: TRBV7-7
J: TRBJ2-5
size: NA
D: NA

DNA: TGTGCCAGCAGTTTACTAATGAGTAACTATGGCTACACCTTC
CDR3: CASSLLMSNYGYTF
V: TRBV28
J: TRBJ1-2
size: NA
D: NA

DNA: TGTGCCAGCAGTTACTTTGGGACAGGGGATGGCTACACCTTC
CDR3: CASSYFGTGDGYTF
V: TRBV6-6
J: TRBJ1-2
size: NA
D: TRBD1

DNA: TGTGCCAGCAGTTCCTTCCTTCGGGAGGCCAGGGGTGAGCAGTTCTTC
CDR3: CASSSFLREARGEQFF
V: TRBV27
J: TRBJ2-1
size: NA
D: NA

DNA: TGTGCCAGCAGCCAAGAGAAAGGGGGCGAAAACTCAACTAATGAAAAACTGTTTTTT
CDR3: CASSQEKGGENSTNEKLFF
V: TRBV14
J: TRBJ1-4
size: NA
D: TRBD1

DNA: TGTGCCAGCAGCCAACGATCAGGGGACACTGAAGCTTTCTTT
CDR3: CASSQRSGDTEAFF
V: TRBV7-9
J: TRBJ1-1
size: NA
D: NA

DNA: TGTGCCAGCAGTTTTCTGGGGCCCAAAGGACACGAGCAGTACTTC
CDR3: CASSFLGPKGHEQYF
V: TRBV6-5
J: TRBJ2-7
size: NA
D: NA

DNA: TGTGCCAGCTCACCACCAGGGGGCACACTTACGGGGGCCAACGTCCTGACTTTC
CDR3: CASSPPGGTLTGANVLTF
V: TRBV18
J: TRBJ2-6
size: NA
D: TRBD1

DNA: TGTGCCAGCAGCTTAGTACCGACAAACACTGAAGCTTTCTTT
CDR3: CASSLVPTNTEAFF
V: TRBV7-9
J: TRBJ1-1
size: NA
D: NA

DNA: TGTGCCTGGAGTCTGGGACAGGGGGCGAATGAGCAGTTCTTC
CDR3: CAWSLGQGANEQFF
V: TRBV30
J: TRBJ2-1
size: NA
D: TRBD1

DNA: TGTGCCAGCAGCCACCCAGCGGCGAGCTCCTACAATGAGCAGTTCTTC
CDR3: CASSHPAASSYNEQFF
V: TRBV11-3
J: TRBJ2-1
size: NA
D: NA

DNA: TGTGCCAGCAGCCACACCACCTCGGGTGGCACTGAAGCTTTCTTT
CDR3: CASSHTTSGGTEAFF
V: TRBV3-1/TRBV3-2
J: TRBJ1-1
size: NA
D: NA

DNA: TGTGCCAGCAGCTTATCAGGAGGTCAGCCCCAGCATTTT
CDR3: CASSLSGGQPQHF
V: TRBV7-8
J: TRBJ1-5
size: NA
D: NA

DNA: TGCGCCAGCAGCCAAGGGACAGGGAGAATAAAGACCCAGTACTTC
CDR3: CASSQGTGRIKTQYF
V: TRBV4-1
J: TRBJ2-5
size: NA
D: TRBD1

DNA: TGTGCCAGCAGCTTAGGACAGGGGGCCTATGGCTACACCTTC
CDR3: CASSLGQGAYGYTF
V: TRBV7-9
J: TRBJ1-2
size: NA
D: TRBD1

DNA: TGCGCCAGCAGCCCCCAGGGGCCGAACACTGAAGCTTTCTTT
CDR3: CASSPQGPNTEAFF
V: TRBV5-1
J: TRBJ1-1
size: NA
D: NA

DNA: TGTGCCAGCAGCCTGAGGAGGGACTATGGCTACACCTTC
CDR3: CASSLRRDYGYTF
V: TRBV3-1/TRBV3-2
J: TRBJ1-2
size: NA
D: NA

DNA: TGTGCCAGCAGCCAAGAAACCGGGGGTGGGAACACCGGGGAGCTGTTTTTT
CDR3: CASSQETGGGNTGELFF
V: TRBV3-1/TRBV3-2
J: TRBJ2-2
size: NA
D: NA

DNA: TGCGCCAGCAGTATCGGGACAGGGGACAATCAGCCCCAGCATTTT
CDR3: CASSIGTGDNQPQHF
V: TRBV10-1
J: TRBJ1-5
size: NA
D: TRBD1

DNA: TGTGCCAGCAGCATTCCCGGGACAGGGGGTGGTGGTGGCTACACCTTC
CDR3: CASSIPGTGGGGGYTF
V: TRBV5-4
J: TRBJ1-2
size: NA
D: TRBD1

DNA: TGTGCCAGCAGTGAACCCCGGGCAGGGAAGGAGACCCAGTACTTC
CDR3: CASSEPRAGKETQYF
V: TRBV25-1
J: TRBJ2-5
size: NA
D: NA

DNA: TGCGCCAGCAGCCAAATTCCAGGGGACCGTCAGCCCCAGCATTTT
CDR3: CASSQIPGDRQPQHF
V: TRBV4-1
J: TRBJ1-5
size: NA
D: NA

DNA: TGTGCCAGCTCACCTTTAGGTGCGGGCTCCTACGAGCAGTACTTC
CDR3: CASSPLGAGSYEQYF
V: TRBV18
J: TRBJ2-7
size: NA
D: NA

DNA: TGTGCCAGCAGCCAAATGGTGGGACACAATCAGCCCCAGCATTTT
CDR3: CASSQMVGHNQPQHF
V: TRBV3-1/TRBV3-2
J: TRBJ1-5
size: once
D: NA